The 20 T cell receptor beta chains given below trace back to one sample, sequenced in a study of blood T cells in healthy people across ages. Primed by a sample-barcoded 5' primer and a J-beta primer mix, a second PCR proceeded for roughly 7 to 11 cycles. TCRdb re-called the 5' RACE reads with MiXCR, one entry per CDR3 protein. The sample carries 1.5 million to 2 million distinct CDR3 sequences, roughly 28% recorded once. Sequenced: blood. Receptors originate from a woman in her 30s in good health.

This clonotype has only a few counts. This rearrangement joins TRBV2 to TRBJ2-7; D unclear. Germline V gene sequence: CDR1 SNHLY, CDR2 FYNNEI. Trimming cost V 6 bases and J 5 bases, with 17 bases left between them. The CDR3 has 14 amino acids. The CDR3 DNA reads as TGTGCCAGCAGACGTTCAGCGCTCAGGAACGAGCAGTACTTC. Translating gives CASRRSALRNEQYF.

The V and J genes are TRBV5-1 and TRBJ2-5; 10 bases map to TRBD1. The length of the CDR3 is 15 residues. Per germline, CDR1 SGHRS and CDR2 YFSETQ. Germline trimming cut 4 bases from V and 0 bases from J; bases unmatched to any gene: 3. The CDR3 sequence is CASSPGQGNQETQYF. CDR3 nucleotides: TGCGCCAGCAGCCCGGGACAGGGGAACCAAGAGACCCAGTACTTC.

The chain has TRBV20-1 and TRBJ2-5; TRBD1 matches 9 bases. The closer fit of TRBJ2-1 to the DNA end suggests the J call may be wrong. The germline V gene encodes CDR1 DFQATT and CDR2 SNEGSKA (reference sequence). The CDR3 extends over 16 amino acids. The CDR3 DNA is TGCAGTGCCGACCCCAGGGGGACAGGGAACTTGGAGACCCAGTTCTTC. Amino acid sequence: CSADPRGTGNLETQFF.

The rearrangement uses TRBV6-6 and TRBJ2-2; TRBD1 matches at 9 bases. V was pared by 5 bases and J by 4 bases, with 8 bases of the junction left unmatched. CDR3 length: 16 residues. Germline V lookup: CDR1 MNHNY, CDR2 SVGAGI (reference sequence). CDR3 loop: CASSADRGFGTGELFF. The CDR3 region has the DNA TGTGCCAGCAGTGCCGACAGGGGGTTTGGCACCGGGGAGCTGTTTTTT.

This clonotype turned up a few times. This chain connects TRBV6-4 to TRBJ2-1, with a possible D match to TRBD2 (6 bases). This CDR3 contains 12 residues. V lost 10 bases, J lost 2 bases, and 9 bases lay in between. From germline, CDR1 is MRHNA and CDR2 SNTAGT. The CDR3 region has the DNA TGTGCCACTCTAGCGCCCTACAATGAGCAGTTCTTC. Its translation is CATLAPYNEQFF.

This clonotype was counted a few times. The chain employs TRBV12-3 or TRBV12-4 and TRBJ2-3; D remains ambiguous. This CDR3 region has 14 residues. Between the trimmed V and J ends, which lost 3 bases and 3 bases, there was a span of 10 bases. CDR3: CASSLISLTDTQYF. CDR3 DNA sequence: TGTGCCAGCAGTTTGATTAGCTTGACAGATACGCAGTATTTT.

The chain couples TRBV7-3 to TRBJ2-2, with unresolved D. V was clipped by 4 bases and J by 4 bases, with 13 bases between them. CDR1 and CDR2 from the germline V gene are SGHTA and FQGTGA. This CDR3 is 15 amino acids long. The CDR3 sequence is CASSYTGPRTGELFF. The CDR3 DNA follows: TGTGCCAGCAGCTATACCGGGCCACGCACCGGGGAGCTGTTTTTT.

The V and J genes are TRBV20-1 and TRBJ2-7; 9 bases map to TRBD1. This CDR3 is built from 15 residues. Per the germline V gene, CDR1 is DFQATT and CDR2 is SNEGSKA (reference sequence). J gave up 3 bases and V 0 bases, and 6 bases lay outside the gene matches. The CDR3 sequence is CSARDRDRALYEQYF. CDR3 DNA sequence: TGCAGTGCTAGAGATAGGGACAGGGCCCTCTACGAGCAGTACTTC.

The chain joins TRBV11-2 to TRBJ2-7; no clear D gene. Germline V gene lookup returns CDR1 SGHAT and CDR2 FQNNGV. This CDR3 is built from 13 residues. The ends were cut back, 8 bases at V and 2 bases at J, with 13 bases in the middle. The CDR3 region has the DNA TGTGCCAGCGTTCATAAACCGCCCTACGAGCAGTACTTC. Its protein is CASVHKPPYEQYF. The full variable domain, completed using reference TRBV11-2 and TRBJ2-7, is EAGVAQSPRYKIIEKRQSVAFWCNPISGHATLYWYQQILGQGPKLLIQFQNNGVVDDSQLPKDRFSAERLKGVDSTLKIQPAKLEDSAVYLCASVHKPPYEQYFGPGTRLTVT.

The chain uses TRBV24-1 and TRBJ2-5; D not certain. Germline values: CDR1 KGHDR, CDR2 SFDVKD. The V end lost 5 bases, the J end lost 1 base, and 7 bases lay between the germline ends. The CDR3 sequence is 13 residues long. The CDR3 bases are TGTGCCACCAGTGGTGCAGGCCAAGAGACCCAGTACTTC. As protein: CATSGAGQETQYF.

The rearrangement uses TRBV3-1 and TRBJ2-3, with D perhaps matching TRBD1 (7 bases). Trimming removed 6 bases at V and 0 bases at J, with 10 bases between. CDR1 is LGHDT, CDR2 YNNKEL, per germline (reference sequence). The CDR3 extends over 14 amino acids. CDR3 sequence reads: CASRAGQSTDTQYF. The CDR3 DNA follows: TGTGCCAGCAGGGCGGGACAGAGCACAGATACGCAGTATTTT.

This clonotype was counted a single time. The chain employs TRBV5-1 and TRBJ1-5, with a possible D match to TRBD1 (5 bases). Germline V CDR1 and CDR2: SGHRS, YFSETQ. The CDR3 consists of 16 residues. V lost 0 bases, J lost 1 base, and 11 bases lay in between. CDR3 sequence: CASSLDGGVSNQPQHF. Written as DNA, the CDR3 is TGCGCCAGCAGCTTGGATGGGGGAGTGAGCAATCAGCCCCAGCATTTT.

V usage is TRBV12-3 or TRBV12-4 and J usage is TRBJ1-2, with 10 bases fitting TRBD1. The trim removed 5 bases at V and 7 bases at J, leaving 4 bases unmatched. This CDR3 region has 13 residues. CDR3 sequence reads: CASSAWDRGGYTF. CDR3 nucleotide sequence: TGTGCCAGCAGTGCCTGGGACAGGGGTGGCTACACCTTC.

This clonotype has only a few counts. The chain employs TRBV6-5 and TRBJ2-7; 8 bases are a match to TRBD2. Trimming took 6 bases from V and 6 from J; bases not matched to a gene: 16. The CDR3 contains 16 residues. Germline V gene sequence: CDR1 MNHEY, CDR2 SVGAGI. CDR3: CASSRPGLADPVEQYF. Written as DNA, the CDR3 is TGTGCCAGCAGCCGACCCGGACTAGCCGACCCCGTCGAGCAGTACTTC.

Comments on this clonotype: Just one base apart from a much larger clone, this may be a read error. This chain joins TRBV12-3 or TRBV12-4 and TRBJ2-1; TRBD1 agrees at 9 bases. This CDR3 has 14 amino acids. Trimming at V came to 4 bases and at J to 7 bases, leaving 5 bases not matched to a gene. In DNA, the CDR3 is TGTGCCAGCAGTTGGACAGGGGTTGGGAATGAGCAGTTCTTC. Translated, it gives CASSWTGVGNEQFF.

This clonotype was detected a few times. This chain links TRBV12-3 or TRBV12-4 with TRBJ1-2; D remains unclear. Deletions cut 2 bases from V and 7 bases from J, with 8 bases between. The length of the CDR3 is 12 residues. The CDR3 bases are TGTGCCAGCAGTTTAAGGCAGCTTGGCTACACCTTC. The encoded protein is CASSLRQLGYTF.

Concerning this clonotype: A much larger clone differs by one base, so this may be a read error. V and J are TRBV10-3 and TRBJ2-7; the D call may be TRBD1 or TRBD2 (6 bases each). The length of the CDR3 is 14 residues. The germline V gene encodes CDR1 ENHRY and CDR2 SYGVKD. For the CDR3, the DNA is TGTGCCATCAGTGAGGAGGGGGGATTCTACGAGCAGAACTTC. Protein product: CAISEEGGFYEQNF.

This clonotype was seen only a few times. This chain uses TRBV7-6 with TRBJ2-5, with D possibly matching TRBD2 (7 bases). The CDR3 loop spans 16 amino acids. V was cut by 1 base and J by 5 bases, with 17 bases left in between. CDR1 SGHVS and CDR2 FNYEAQ come from the germline V gene. DNA for the CDR3: TGTGCCAGCAGCTTAGAAGGGGGGGGCGCGTGGGAGACCCAGTACTTC. Translated: CASSLEGGGAWETQYF.

Here the CDR3 DNA reads TGTGCCAGCAGTGTGATACCCATAGCCAAAAACATTCAGTACTTC. Amino acids: CASSVIPIAKNIQYF. The chain combines TRBV27 with TRBJ2-4; unclear D gene. The CDR3 length is 15 residues. Trimming cost V 5 bases and J 0 bases, with 11 bases left between them. The germline CDR1 and CDR2 sequences are MNHEY and SMNVEV (reference sequence).

The sample holds a few counts of this clonotype. CDR3 coding DNA: TGCAGTGCCCCGGGGGGAACCCTGAACACTGAAGCTTTCTTT. This encodes CSAPGGTLNTEAFF. The chain employs TRBV20-1 and TRBJ1-1; D is perhaps TRBD1 (5 bases). Looked up from germline, CDR1 is DFQATT and CDR2 is SNEGSKA (reference sequence). The length of the CDR3 is 14 residues. V lost 6 bases and J 0 bases, leaving 14 bases between the germline ends.